This TCR beta chain was captured by sequencing in a study of blood T cells in healthy people across ages. A second PCR, run for about 7 to 11 cycles, used a sample-barcoded 5' primer plus a J-beta primer mix. Each CDR3 protein gets one entry after TCRdb re-called the 5' RACE reads with MiXCR. The table has a few hundred thousand distinct CDR3 sequences, about 49% seen once. The CDR3 extends over 15 amino acids. V shed 5 bases, J shed 9 bases, and the junction held 10 bases outside the gene matches. CDR1 is SGHTA, CDR2 FQGNSA, per germline. This TCR came from a man in his sixties in good health. The chain links TRBV7-2 to TRBJ1-6, with 7 bases identical to TRBD1. The sequenced material came from blood. The CDR3 loop is CASSRQGGQGSPLHF. The CDR3 region has the DNA TGTGCCAGCAGCCGACAGGGCGGCCAGGGTTCACCCCTCCACTTT.